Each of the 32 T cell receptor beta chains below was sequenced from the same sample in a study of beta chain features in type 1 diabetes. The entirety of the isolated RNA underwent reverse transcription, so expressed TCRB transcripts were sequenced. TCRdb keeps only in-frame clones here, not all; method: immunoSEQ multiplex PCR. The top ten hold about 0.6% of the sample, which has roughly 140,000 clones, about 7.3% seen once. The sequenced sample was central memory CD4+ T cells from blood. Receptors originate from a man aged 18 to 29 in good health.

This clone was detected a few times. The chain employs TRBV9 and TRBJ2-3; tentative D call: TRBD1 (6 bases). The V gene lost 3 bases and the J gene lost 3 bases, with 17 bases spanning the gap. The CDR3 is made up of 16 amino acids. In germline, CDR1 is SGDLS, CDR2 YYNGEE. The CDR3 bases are TGTGCCAGCAGCGCCCTCGGACAGACATTTACAGATACGCAGTATTTT. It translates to CASSALGQTFTDTQYF. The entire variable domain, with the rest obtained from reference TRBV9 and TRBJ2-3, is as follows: DSGVTQTPKHLITATGQRVTLRCSPRSGDLSVYWYQQSLDQGLQFLIQYYNGEERAKGNILERFSAQQFPDLHSELNLSSLELGDSALYFCASSALGQTFTDTQYFGPGTRLTVL.

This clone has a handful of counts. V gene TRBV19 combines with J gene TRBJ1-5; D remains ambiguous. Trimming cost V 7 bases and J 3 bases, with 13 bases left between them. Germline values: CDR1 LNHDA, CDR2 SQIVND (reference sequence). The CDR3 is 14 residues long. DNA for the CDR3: TGTGCCAGTACGTCTCGAGTCGACAATCAGCCCCAGCATTTT. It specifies CASTSRVDNQPQHF.

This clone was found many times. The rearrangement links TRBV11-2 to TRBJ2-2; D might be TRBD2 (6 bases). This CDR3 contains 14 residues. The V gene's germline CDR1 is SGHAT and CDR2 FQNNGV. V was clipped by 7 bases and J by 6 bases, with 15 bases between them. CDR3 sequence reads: CASNPLWGAGELFF. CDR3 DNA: TGTGCCAGCAACCCACTCTGGGGGGCCGGGGAGCTGTTTTTT. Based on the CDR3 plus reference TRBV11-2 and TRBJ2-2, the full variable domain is EAGVAQSPRYKIIEKRQSVAFWCNPISGHATLYWYQQILGQGPKLLIQFQNNGVVDDSQLPKDRFSAERLKGVDSTLKIQPAKLEDSAVYLCASNPLWGAGELFFGEGSRLTVL.

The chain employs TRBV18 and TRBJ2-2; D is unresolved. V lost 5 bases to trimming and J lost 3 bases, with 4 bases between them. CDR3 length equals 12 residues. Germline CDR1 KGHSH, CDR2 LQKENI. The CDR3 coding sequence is TGTGCCAGCTCATCGTACACCGGGGAGCTGTTTTTT. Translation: CASSSYTGELFF. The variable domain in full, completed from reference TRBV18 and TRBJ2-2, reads NAGVMQNPRHLVRRRGQEARLRCSPMKGHSHVYWYRQLPEEGLKFMVYLQKENIIDESGMPKERFSAEFPKEGPSILRIQQVVRGDSAAYFCASSSYTGELFFGEGSRLTVL.

The CDR3 is CASSFVAARNQPQHF. DNA for the CDR3: TGTGCCAGCAGCTTCGTAGCCGCACGCAATCAGCCCCAGCATTTT. The gene calls are TRBV7-2 and TRBJ1-5; D gene unclear. V lost 3 bases to trimming and J lost 2 bases, with 11 bases between them. This CDR3 region has 15 residues. The germline gives CDR1 SGHTA, CDR2 FQGNSA.

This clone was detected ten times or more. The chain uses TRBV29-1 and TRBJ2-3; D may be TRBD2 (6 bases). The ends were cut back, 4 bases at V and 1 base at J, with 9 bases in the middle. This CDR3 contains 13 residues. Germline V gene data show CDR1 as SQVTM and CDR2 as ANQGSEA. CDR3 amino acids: CSVVPGGTDTQYF. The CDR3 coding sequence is TGCAGCGTTGTCCCGGGAGGCACAGATACGCAGTATTTT.

CDR3 protein: CASSQAGTDQYEQYF. In DNA form, the CDR3 reads TGCGCCAGCAGCCAAGCTGGGACAGACCAGTACGAGCAGTACTTC. The chain combines TRBV4-1 with TRBJ2-7; 7 bases agree with TRBD1. The V gene's germline CDR1 is MGHRA and CDR2 YSYEKL. The V and J ends lost 1 base and 4 bases, in that order; junction bases with no gene match: 7. The CDR3 consists of 15 residues.

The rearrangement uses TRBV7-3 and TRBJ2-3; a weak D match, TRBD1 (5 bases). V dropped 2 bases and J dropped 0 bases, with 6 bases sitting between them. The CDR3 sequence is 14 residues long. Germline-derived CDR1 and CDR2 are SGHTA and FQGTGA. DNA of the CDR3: TGTGCCAGCAGCTTAGACAGTAGCACAGATACGCAGTATTTT. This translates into CASSLDSSTDTQYF.

As DNA, the CDR3 is TGTGCCAGCAGTTTATCGATAGTCAATCAGCCCCAGCATTTT. Its translation is CASSLSIVNQPQHF. The chain carries TRBV27 and TRBJ1-5; D uncertain. V lost 0 bases and J 3 bases, leaving 6 bases between the germline ends. Germline assignment: CDR1 MNHEY and CDR2 SMNVEV (reference sequence). The CDR3 has 14 residues.

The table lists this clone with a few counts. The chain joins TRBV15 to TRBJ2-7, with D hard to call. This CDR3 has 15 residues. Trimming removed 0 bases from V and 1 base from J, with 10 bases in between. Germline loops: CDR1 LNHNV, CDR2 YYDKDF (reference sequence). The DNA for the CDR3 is TGTGCCACCAGCAGAGATTCAGTTTTTTCCTACGAGCAGTACTTC. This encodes CATSRDSVFSYEQYF.

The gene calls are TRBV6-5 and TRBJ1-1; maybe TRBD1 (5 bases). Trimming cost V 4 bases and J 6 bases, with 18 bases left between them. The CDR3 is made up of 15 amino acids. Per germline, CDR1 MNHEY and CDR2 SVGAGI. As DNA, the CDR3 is TGTGCCAGCAGTTGGTTCTATGGAGGGGAGGCTGAAGCTTTCTTT. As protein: CASSWFYGGEAEAFF.

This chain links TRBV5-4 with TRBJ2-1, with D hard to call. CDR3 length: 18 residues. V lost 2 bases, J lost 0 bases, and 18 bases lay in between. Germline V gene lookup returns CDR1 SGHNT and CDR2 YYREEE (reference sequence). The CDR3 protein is CASSFLSLSLSSYNEQFF. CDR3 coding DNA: TGTGCCAGCAGCTTTTTGTCCCTTAGCCTGAGCTCCTACAATGAGCAGTTCTTC.

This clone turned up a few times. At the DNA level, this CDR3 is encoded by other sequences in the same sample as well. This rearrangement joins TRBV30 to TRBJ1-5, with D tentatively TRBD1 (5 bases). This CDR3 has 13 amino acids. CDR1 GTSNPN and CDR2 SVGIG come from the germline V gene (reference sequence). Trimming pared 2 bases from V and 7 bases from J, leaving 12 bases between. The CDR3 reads CAWSPGFGQPQHF. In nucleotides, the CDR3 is TGTGCCTGGAGTCCAGGGTTCGGGCAGCCCCAGCATTTT.

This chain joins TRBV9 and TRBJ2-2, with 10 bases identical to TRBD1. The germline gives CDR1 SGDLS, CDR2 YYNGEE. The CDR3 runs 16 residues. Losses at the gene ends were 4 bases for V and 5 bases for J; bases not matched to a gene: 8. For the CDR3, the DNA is TGTGCCAGCAGCCCGGGACAGGGGTCTACTACCGGGGAGCTGTTTTTT. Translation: CASSPGQGSTTGELFF. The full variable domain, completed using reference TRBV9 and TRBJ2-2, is DSGVTQTPKHLITATGQRVTLRCSPRSGDLSVYWYQQSLDQGLQFLIQYYNGEERAKGNILERFSAQQFPDLHSELNLSSLELGDSALYFCASSPGQGSTTGELFFGEGSRLTVL.

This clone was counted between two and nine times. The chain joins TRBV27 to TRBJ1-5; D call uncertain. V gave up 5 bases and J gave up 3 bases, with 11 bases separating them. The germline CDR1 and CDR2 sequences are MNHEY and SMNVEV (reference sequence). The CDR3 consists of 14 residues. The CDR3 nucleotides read TGTGCCAGCAGTGCGGACGGGAACAATCAGCCCCAGCATTTT. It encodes CASSADGNNQPQHF.

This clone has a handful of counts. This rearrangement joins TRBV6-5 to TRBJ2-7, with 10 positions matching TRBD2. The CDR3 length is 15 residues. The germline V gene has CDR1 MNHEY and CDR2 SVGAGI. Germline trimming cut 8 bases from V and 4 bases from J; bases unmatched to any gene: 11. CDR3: CASLKWASGGYEQYF. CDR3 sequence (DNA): TGTGCCAGCCTAAAGTGGGCTAGCGGGGGATACGAGCAGTACTTC.

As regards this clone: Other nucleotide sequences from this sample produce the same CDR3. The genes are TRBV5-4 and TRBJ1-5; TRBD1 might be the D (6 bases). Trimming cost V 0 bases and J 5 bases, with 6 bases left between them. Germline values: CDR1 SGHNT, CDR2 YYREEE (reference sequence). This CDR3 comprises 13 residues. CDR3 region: CASSLDRDQPQHF. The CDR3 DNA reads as TGTGCCAGCAGCTTGGACAGGGATCAGCCCCAGCATTTT.

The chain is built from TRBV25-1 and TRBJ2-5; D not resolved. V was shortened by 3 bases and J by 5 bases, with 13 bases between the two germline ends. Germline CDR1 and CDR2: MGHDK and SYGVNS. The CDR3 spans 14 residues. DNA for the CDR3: TGTGCCAGCAGTGATTTCTCGAGAGCCGAGACCCAGTACTTC. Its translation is CASSDFSRAETQYF.

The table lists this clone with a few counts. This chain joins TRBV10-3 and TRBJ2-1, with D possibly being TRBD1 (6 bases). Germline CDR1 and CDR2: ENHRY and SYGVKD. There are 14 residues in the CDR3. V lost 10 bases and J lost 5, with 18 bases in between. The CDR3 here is CATRGWVSDNEQFF. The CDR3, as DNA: TGTGCCACCAGGGGCTGGGTCTCAGACAATGAGCAGTTCTTC.

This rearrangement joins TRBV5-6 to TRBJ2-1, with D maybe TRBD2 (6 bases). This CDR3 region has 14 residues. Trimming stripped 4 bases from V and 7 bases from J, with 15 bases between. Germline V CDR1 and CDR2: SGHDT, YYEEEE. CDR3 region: CASSLPGESNEQFF. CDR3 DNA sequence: TGTGCCAGCAGCCTGCCGGGGGAGAGTAATGAGCAGTTCTTC.

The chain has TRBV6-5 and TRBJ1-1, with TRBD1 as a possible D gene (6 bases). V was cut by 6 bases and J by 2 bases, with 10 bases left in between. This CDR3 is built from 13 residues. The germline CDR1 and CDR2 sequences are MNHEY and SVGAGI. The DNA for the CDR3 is TGTGCCAGCAGCCCACAGGGAAACACTGAAGCTTTCTTT. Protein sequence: CASSPQGNTEAFF.

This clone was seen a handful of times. CDR3 residues: CAISGQAGNTEAFF. As DNA, the CDR3 is TGTGCCATCAGTGGACAGGCCGGGAACACTGAAGCTTTCTTT. The J gene is TRBJ1-1, the V gene TRBV10-3; D is possibly TRBD1 (6 bases). Germline CDR1 is ENHRY and CDR2 is SYGVKD. Deletions cut 4 bases from V and 1 base from J, with 10 bases between. The length of the CDR3 is 14 residues.

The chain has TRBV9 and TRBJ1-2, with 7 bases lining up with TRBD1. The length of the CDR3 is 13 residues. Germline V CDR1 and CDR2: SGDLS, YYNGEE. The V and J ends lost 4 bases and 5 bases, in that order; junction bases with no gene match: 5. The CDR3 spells CASSRDSQYGYTF. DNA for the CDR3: TGTGCCAGCAGCAGGGACAGTCAGTATGGCTACACCTTC.

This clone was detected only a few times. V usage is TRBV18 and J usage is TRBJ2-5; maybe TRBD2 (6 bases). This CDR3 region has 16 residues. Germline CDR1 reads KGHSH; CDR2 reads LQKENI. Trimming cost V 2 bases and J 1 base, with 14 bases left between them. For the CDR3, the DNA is TGTGCCAGCTCACCATTAACTACGGGACTCCAAGAGACCCAGTACTTC. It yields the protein CASSPLTTGLQETQYF. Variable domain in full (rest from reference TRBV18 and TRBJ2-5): NAGVMQNPRHLVRRRGQEARLRCSPMKGHSHVYWYRQLPEEGLKFMVYLQKENIIDESGMPKERFSAEFPKEGPSILRIQQVVRGDSAAYFCASSPLTTGLQETQYFGPGTRLLVL.

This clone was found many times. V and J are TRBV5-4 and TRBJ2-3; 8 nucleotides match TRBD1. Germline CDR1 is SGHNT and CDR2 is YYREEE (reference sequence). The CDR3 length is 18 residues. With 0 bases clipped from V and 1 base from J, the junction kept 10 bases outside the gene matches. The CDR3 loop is CASSLAEVDRVGTDTQYF. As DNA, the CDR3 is TGTGCCAGCAGCTTGGCCGAAGTGGACAGGGTGGGCACAGATACGCAGTATTTT.

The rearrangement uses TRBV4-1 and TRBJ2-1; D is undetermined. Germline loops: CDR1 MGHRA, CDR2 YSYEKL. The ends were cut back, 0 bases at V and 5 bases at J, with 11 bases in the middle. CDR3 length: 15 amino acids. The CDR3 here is CASSQDLVTDNEQFF. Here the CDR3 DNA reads TGCGCCAGCAGCCAAGATTTAGTCACTGACAATGAGCAGTTCTTC.

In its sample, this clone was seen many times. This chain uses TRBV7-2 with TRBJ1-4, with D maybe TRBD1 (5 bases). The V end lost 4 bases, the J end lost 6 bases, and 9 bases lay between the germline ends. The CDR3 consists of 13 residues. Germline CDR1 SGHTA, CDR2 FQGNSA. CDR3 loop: CASSWGLDEKLFF. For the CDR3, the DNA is TGTGCCAGCAGCTGGGGACTGGATGAAAAACTGTTTTTT.

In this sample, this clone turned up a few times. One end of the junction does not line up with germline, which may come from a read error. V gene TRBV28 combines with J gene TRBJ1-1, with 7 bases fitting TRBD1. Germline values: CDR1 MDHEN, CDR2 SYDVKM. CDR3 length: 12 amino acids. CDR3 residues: CASSGTDTKAFF. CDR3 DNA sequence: TGTGCCAGCAGTGGGACAGACACTAAAGCTTTCTTT.

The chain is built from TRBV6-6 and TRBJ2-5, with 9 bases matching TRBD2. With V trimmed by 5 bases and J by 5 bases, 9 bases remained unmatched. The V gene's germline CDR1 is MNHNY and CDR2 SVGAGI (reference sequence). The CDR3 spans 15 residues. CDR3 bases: TGTGCCAGCAGTCAGTTAGCGGGAGCGGTTGAGACCCAGTACTTC. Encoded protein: CASSQLAGAVETQYF.

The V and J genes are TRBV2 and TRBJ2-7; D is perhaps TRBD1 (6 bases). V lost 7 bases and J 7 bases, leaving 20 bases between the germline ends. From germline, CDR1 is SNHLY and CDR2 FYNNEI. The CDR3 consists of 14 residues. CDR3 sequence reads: CASIRGEGQGEQYF. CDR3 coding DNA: TGTGCCAGCATCAGGGGTGAAGGGCAGGGTGAGCAGTACTTC.

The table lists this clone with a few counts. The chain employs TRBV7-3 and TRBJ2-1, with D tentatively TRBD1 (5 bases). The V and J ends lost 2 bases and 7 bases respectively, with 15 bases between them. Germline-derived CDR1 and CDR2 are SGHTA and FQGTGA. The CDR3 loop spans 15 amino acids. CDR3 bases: TGTGCCAGCAGCTTAGATAGGGGCTCAAGGAATGAGCAGTTCTTC. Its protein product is CASSLDRGSRNEQFF.

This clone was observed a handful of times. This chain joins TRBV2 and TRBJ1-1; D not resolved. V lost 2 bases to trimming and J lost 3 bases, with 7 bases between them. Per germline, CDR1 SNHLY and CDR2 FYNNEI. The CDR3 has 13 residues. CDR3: CASSEMSDTEAFF. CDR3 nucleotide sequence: TGTGCCAGCAGTGAAATGTCGGACACTGAAGCTTTCTTT.